These 27 T cell receptor beta chains were all obtained from the same sample, sequenced in a study of shared clonotypes between healthy human individuals. The method was immunoSEQ multiplex PCR; TCRdb's version includes in-frame clones alone and lacks a portion of them. Of roughly 2,500,000 clones listed, roughly 93% are singletons. Sequencing was done on a sample of naive CD4+ T cells from PBMCs. The subset is: CD45RA+ positively selected. These receptors were collected from a man between 18 and 35 years old in good health. Some clones in this sample may be carry-over from other donors' samples.

This clone was counted only a few times. This chain uses TRBV29-1 with TRBJ1-1; a possible D gene is TRBD1 (6 bases). Germline CDR1 and CDR2: SQVTM and ANQGSEA. The CDR3 totals 15 residues. V lost 2 bases and J lost 1, with 14 bases in between. The CDR3: CSVERQGTKNTEAFF. The DNA for the CDR3 is TGCAGCGTTGAACGACAAGGGACAAAGAACACTGAAGCTTTCTTT.

V usage is TRBV2 and J usage is TRBJ2-7, with D possibly TRBD1 on 5 matching bases. Trimming cost V 2 bases and J 4 bases, with 12 bases left between them. The CDR3 length is 14 residues. Germline V gene data show CDR1 as SNHLY and CDR2 as FYNNEI. The CDR3 loop reads CASSEQGTFYEQYF. The CDR3 DNA is TGTGCCAGCAGTGAACAGGGAACCTTTTACGAGCAGTACTTC. Complete variable domain (other parts from reference TRBV2 and TRBJ2-7): EPEVTQTPSHQVTQMGQEVILRCVPISNHLYFYWYRQILGQKVEFLVSFYNNEISEKSEIFDDQFSVERPDGSNFTLKIRSTKLEDSAMYFCASSEQGTFYEQYFGPGTRLTVT.

The chain carries TRBV10-1 and TRBJ2-1; 12 bases are shared with TRBD2. CDR3 length: 16 amino acids. Losses at the gene ends were 3 bases for V and 2 bases for J; bases not matched to a gene: 2. Germline values: CDR1 WNHNN, CDR2 SYGVQD (reference sequence). CDR3 coding DNA: TGCGCCAGCAGTGAAACTAGCGGGAGGCCCTACAATGAGCAGTTCTTC. Translating it yields CASSETSGRPYNEQFF.

Concerning this clone itself: Other DNA sequences in this specimen translate into the identical CDR3. The chain recombines TRBV18 with TRBJ1-5; 8 nucleotides align to TRBD1. J was trimmed by 4 bases and V by 6 bases; bases with no gene match: 8. The CDR3 sequence is 15 residues long. Germline V lookup: CDR1 KGHSH, CDR2 LQKENI. As DNA, the CDR3 is TGTGCCAGCTCCCCCGGGACAGGTGCAAATCAGCCCCAGCATTTT. Encoded protein: CASSPGTGANQPQHF. The full variable domain, in which reference TRBV18 and TRBJ1-5 provide the parts outside the CDR3, is NAGVMQNPRHLVRRRGQEARLRCSPMKGHSHVYWYRQLPEEGLKFMVYLQKENIIDESGMPKERFSAEFPKEGPSILRIQQVVRGDSAAYFCASSPGTGANQPQHFGDGTRLSIL.

CDR3 protein: CASSGRVQETQYF. The CDR3 DNA is TGTGCCAGCAGCGGTCGGGTCCAAGAGACCCAGTACTTC. The chain joins TRBV9 to TRBJ2-5; D remains unclear. Germline V lookup: CDR1 SGDLS, CDR2 YYNGEE. With 3 bases removed from V and 1 base from J, the gap between germline ends came to 7 bases. The CDR3 runs 13 residues.

The chain combines TRBV23-1 with TRBJ1-5; D is unresolved. TRBV23-1 is an ORF, with its function uncertain. The V end lost 0 bases, the J end lost 9 bases, and 12 bases lay between the germline ends. The length of the CDR3 is 14 residues. The CDR3 DNA reads TGCGCCAGCAGTCAATCGTGCCGCGATCGGCCCCAGCATTTT. This encodes CASSQSCRDRPQHF.

The rearrangement links TRBV7-2 to TRBJ2-7, with 13 bases identical to TRBD2. Germline trimming cut 5 bases from V and 5 bases from J; bases unmatched to any gene: 9. CDR1 SGHTA and CDR2 FQGNSA come from the germline V gene. The CDR3 is 16 amino acids. In nucleotides, the CDR3 is TGTGCCAGCAGCCTTTTGGGCGGGACTAGCGGGGACGAGCAGTACTTC. The encoded protein is CASSLLGGTSGDEQYF.

The chain couples TRBV9 to TRBJ2-3, with D maybe TRBD1 (6 bases). CDR1 is SGDLS, CDR2 YYNGEE, per germline. V dropped 0 bases and J dropped 2 bases, with 13 bases sitting between them. The CDR3 has 16 amino acids. This CDR3 is CASSVARDTITDTQYF. DNA for the CDR3: TGTGCCAGCAGCGTAGCTCGGGACACCATCACAGATACGCAGTATTTT.

This chain joins TRBV25-1 and TRBJ1-6; 7 bases line up with TRBD1. This CDR3 spans 14 amino acids. The V gene's germline CDR1 is MGHDK and CDR2 SYGVNS. J lost 6 bases, V lost 4 bases, and 3 bases had no gene match. CDR3 sequence (DNA): TGTGCCAGCAGTGGACAGGGCGGTAATTCACCCCTCCACTTT. Encoded protein: CASSGQGGNSPLHF.

On this clone itself: Other DNA sequences of this sample code for an identical CDR3. The V gene is TRBV9, the J gene TRBJ2-5; 11 bases agree with TRBD2. The trim removed 0 bases at V and 4 bases at J, leaving 2 bases unmatched. This CDR3 has 15 residues. Per germline, CDR1 SGDLS and CDR2 YYNGEE. CDR3 bases: TGTGCCAGCAGCGTAGGGCTAGCGGGAGGAGAGACCCAGTACTTC. This translates into CASSVGLAGGETQYF.

Here the CDR3 DNA reads TGTGCCAGCAGTCCTCTCACCCTACCCTCCTACGAGCAGTACTTC. Translation gives CASSPLTLPSYEQYF. This chain links TRBV28 with TRBJ2-7; no clear D. The CDR3 runs 15 residues. Germline V gives CDR1 MDHEN, CDR2 SYDVKM. V gave up 5 bases and J gave up 0 bases, with 14 bases separating them.

The gene calls are TRBV30 and TRBJ2-7; 14 bases map to TRBD2. CDR3 length: 18 residues. Trimming removed 4 bases from V and 2 bases from J; junction bases left unmatched: 13. Per germline, CDR1 GTSNPN and CDR2 SVGIG (reference sequence). CDR3 coding DNA: TGTGCCTGGACCAGCGGACTAGCGGGAGGACTATTAACCTACGAGCAGTACTTC. Encoded protein: CAWTSGLAGGLLTYEQYF. The full variable domain, with the rest looked up from reference TRBV30 and TRBJ2-7, is SQTIHQWPATLVQPVGSPLSLECTVEGTSNPNLYWYRQAAGRGLQLLFYSVGIGQISSEVPQNLSASRPQDRQFILSSKKLLLSDSGFYLCAWTSGLAGGLLTYEQYFGPGTRLTVT.

This clone appeared a single time. The rearrangement uses TRBV11-3 and TRBJ2-3; 10 bases match TRBD2. Trimming removed 5 bases from V and 0 bases from J; junction bases left unmatched: 2. Germline values: CDR1 SGHNT, CDR2 YENEEA. The CDR3 totals 15 residues. The CDR3 bases are TGTGCCAGCAGCAGACTAGCGGGTAGCACAGATACGCAGTATTTT. It encodes CASSRLAGSTDTQYF.

The chain couples TRBV5-4 to TRBJ2-6; D is ambiguous. The CDR3 totals 17 residues. Germline V CDR1 and CDR2: SGHNT, YYREEE (reference sequence). Trimming pared 1 base from V and 3 bases from J, leaving 14 bases between. CDR3 coding DNA: TGTGCCAGCAGCTTGCTGGCCTATCCGAGTGGGGCCAACGTCCTGACTTTC. It translates to CASSLLAYPSGANVLTF.

The rearrangement links TRBV28 to TRBJ2-2; D is possibly TRBD1 (8 bases). Germline assignment: CDR1 MDHEN and CDR2 SYDVKM. The CDR3 loop spans 18 amino acids. V dropped 6 bases and J dropped 6 bases, with 26 bases sitting between them. For the CDR3, the DNA is TGTGCCAGCAGACCGATCCTGGACAGGGCGGGGGCGTCCGGGGAGCTGTTTTTT. Encoded protein: CASRPILDRAGASGELFF.

This clone was counted a single time. The chain is built from TRBV4-2 and TRBJ1-3; maybe TRBD1 (6 bases). V lost 0 bases to trimming and J lost 3 bases, with 9 bases between them. CDR3 length equals 15 residues. The germline V gene encodes CDR1 LGHNA and CDR2 YNFKEQ. In DNA, the CDR3 is TGTGCCAGCAGCCAAGAAGGGGGAGGTGGAAACACCATATATTTT. Its translation is CASSQEGGGGNTIYF.

The V and J genes are TRBV20-1 and TRBJ1-2; tentative D call: TRBD1 (5 bases). Trimming removed 6 bases at V and 4 bases at J, with 9 bases between. Germline loops: CDR1 DFQATT, CDR2 SNEGSKA (reference sequence). The CDR3 contains 11 residues. The CDR3 DNA reads as TGCAGTGCCCCGGGACTCTATGGCTACACCTTC. This codes for CSAPGLYGYTF.

This chain connects TRBV5-1 to TRBJ2-6; D gene unclear. Germline CDR1 reads SGHRS; CDR2 reads YFSETQ. The CDR3 length is 15 residues. Between the trimmed V and J ends, which lost 3 bases and 0 bases, there was a span of 7 bases. The CDR3 is CASSSSNSGANVLTF. CDR3 nucleotides: TGCGCCAGCAGCTCAAGCAACTCTGGGGCCAACGTCCTGACTTTC.

This chain connects TRBV29-1 to TRBJ2-3; a weak D match, TRBD2 (5 bases). The CDR3 covers 14 residues. V was shortened by 7 bases and J by 2 bases, with 16 bases between the two germline ends. The germline V gene encodes CDR1 SQVTM and CDR2 ANQGSEA. Here the CDR3 reads CSAQASYLTDTQYF. The CDR3 nucleotides read TGCAGCGCCCAGGCTAGCTACCTCACAGATACGCAGTATTTT.

Of note for this clone: Additional DNA sequences in this sample encode the identical CDR3. The V gene is TRBV5-1, the J gene TRBJ2-3, with 9 bases identical to TRBD1. V lost 4 bases and J lost 3; bases outside the gene matches: 9. CDR3 size: 16 residues. The V gene's germline CDR1 is SGHRS and CDR2 YFSETQ. The CDR3 sequence: CASSPPGQGGTDTQYF. The DNA of the CDR3 is TGCGCCAGCAGCCCTCCGGGACAGGGAGGTACAGATACGCAGTATTTT.

This chain connects TRBV5-8 to TRBJ2-7; 12 positions agree with TRBD1. J lost 0 bases, V lost 4 bases, and 8 bases had no gene match. CDR1 and CDR2 from the germline V gene are SGHTS and YDEGEE. The CDR3 covers 17 residues. CDR3 sequence (DNA): TGTGCCAGCAGCAGGGACAGGGGGCGCGCGGACTCCTACGAGCAGTACTTC. This sequence encodes CASSRDRGRADSYEQYF.

The chain links TRBV30 to TRBJ2-3; a weak D match, TRBD1 (7 bases). CDR1 and CDR2 (germline): GTSNPN, SVGIG (reference sequence). V dropped 2 bases and J dropped 1 base, with 19 bases sitting between them. The CDR3 length is 17 residues. The CDR3: CAWSRRGRLGGTDTQYF. The CDR3 DNA sequence: TGTGCCTGGAGTAGGAGGGGGCGGCTAGGTGGCACAGATACGCAGTATTTT.

The V gene is TRBV30, the J gene TRBJ2-7, with 11 bases matching TRBD2. CDR3 length equals 18 residues. CDR1 GTSNPN and CDR2 SVGIG come from the germline V gene (reference sequence). V lost 2 bases, J lost 3 bases, and 15 bases stayed unmatched. CDR3 residues: CAWSRKARGTSGGYEQYF. CDR3 bases: TGTGCCTGGAGTAGGAAGGCCCGCGGTACTAGCGGGGGCTACGAGCAGTACTTC. Supplemented by reference TRBV30 and TRBJ2-7, the full variable domain reads SQTIHQWPATLVQPVGSPLSLECTVEGTSNPNLYWYRQAAGRGLQLLFYSVGIGQISSEVPQNLSASRPQDRQFILSSKKLLLSDSGFYLCAWSRKARGTSGGYEQYFGPGTRLTVT.

The chain joins TRBV9 to TRBJ2-1; TRBD2 matches at 15 bases. Trimming removed 4 bases from V and 7 bases from J; junction bases left unmatched: 12. Germline V gene data show CDR1 as SGDLS and CDR2 as YYNGEE. This CDR3 has 18 amino acids. The CDR3: CASSPRSGLAGGWNEQFF. Written as DNA, the CDR3 is TGTGCCAGCAGCCCCAGATCCGGACTAGCGGGAGGGTGGAATGAGCAGTTCTTC.

This chain joins TRBV6-5 and TRBJ1-1; no firm D call. The V gene lost 5 bases and the J gene lost 0 bases, with 7 bases spanning the gap. Germline V gene data show CDR1 as MNHEY and CDR2 as SVGAGI. The length of the CDR3 is 13 residues. The CDR3, as DNA: TGTGCCAGCAGTGAACGTATGAACACTGAAGCTTTCTTT. Translated: CASSERMNTEAFF.

The V gene is TRBV15, the J gene TRBJ2-1, with 8 bases aligning to TRBD2. The V gene's germline CDR1 is LNHNV and CDR2 YYDKDF (reference sequence). The CDR3 loop spans 16 amino acids. The trim removed 3 bases at V and 9 bases at J, leaving 13 bases unmatched. This CDR3 is CATSSDLAGRSREQFF. For the CDR3, the DNA is TGTGCCACCAGCAGCGACCTAGCGGGCCGCTCCCGTGAGCAGTTCTTC. Complete variable domain (other parts from reference TRBV15 and TRBJ2-1): DAMVIQNPRYQVTQFGKPVTLSCSQTLNHNVMYWYQQKSSQAPKLLFHYYDKDFNNEADTPDNFQSRRPNTSFCFLDIRSPGLGDTAMYLCATSSDLAGRSREQFFGPGTRLTVL.

This clone was observed once. The chain has TRBV7-3 and TRBJ2-1, with 8 bases matching TRBD2. CDR3 length: 16 amino acids. CDR1 and CDR2 (germline): SGHTA, FQGTGA. Germline trimming cut 2 bases from V and 5 bases from J; bases unmatched to any gene: 8. CDR3: CASSLEGLGSNNEQFF. The CDR3 DNA sequence: TGTGCCAGCAGCTTAGAGGGACTAGGATCAAACAATGAGCAGTTCTTC. Combining the CDR3 with reference TRBV7-3 and TRBJ2-1 gives the whole variable domain GAGVSQTPSNKVTEKGKYVELRCDPISGHTALYWYRQSLGQGPEFLIYFQGTGAADDSGLPNDRFFAVRPEGSVSTLKIQRTERGDSAVYLCASSLEGLGSNNEQFFGPGTRLTVL.